Listed below are T cell receptor beta chains from one sample, sequenced in a study of T cells in localized non-small cell lung cancer. The repertoire was sequenced with immunoSEQ multiplex PCR; TCRdb's copy has only in-frame clones and lacks some. This sample carries roughly 24,000 clones, roughly 80% of them seen once, and the ten largest clones take 9.5% to 10%. The starting material was peripheral blood, obtained before any cancer treatment. Receptors originate from a man aged 40 to 70 with stage III squamous cell lung carcinoma. Each CDR3 is given with its conserved first and last residue. A D gene is named only where the DNA matches it firmly. Rows may omit the clone size; those that give it use once, few, many or a size class.

CDR3: CASLDRGQTDTQYF
DNA: TGTGCCAGCTTGGACAGGGGGCAGACAGATACGCAGTATTTT
D: TRBD1
J: TRBJ2-3
V: TRBV19
size: .

CDR3: CASIGQGVRNQPQHF
DNA: TGTGCCAGCATAGGACAGGGGGTTCGCAATCAGCCCCAGCATTTT
D: TRBD1
J: TRBJ1-5
V: TRBV2
size: .

CDR3: CASKSFYSNQPQHF
DNA: TGTGCCAGCAAGTCATTTTATAGCAATCAGCCCCAGCATTTT
D: .
J: TRBJ1-5
V: TRBV2
size: once

CDR3: CASSPSEGVYGNTIYF
DNA: TGTGCCAGCTCACCATCCGAGGGGGTATATGGAAACACCATATATTTT
D: .
J: TRBJ1-3
V: TRBV18
size: .

CDR3: CASSLDRASSTDTQYF
DNA: TGTGCCAGCAGCTTAGACAGAGCTTCTAGCACAGATACGCAGTATTTT
D: .
J: TRBJ2-3
V: TRBV11-1
size: .

CDR3: CASSLDGGAHEQYF
DNA: TGTGCCAGCAGCTTAGACGGTGGGGCCCACGAGCAGTACTTC
D: .
J: TRBJ2-7
V: TRBV5-4
size: .

CDR3: CATSRGGDANEQYF
DNA: TGTGCCACCAGCAGGGGGGGGGACGCCAACGAGCAGTACTTC
D: TRBD2
J: TRBJ2-7
V: TRBV15
size: .

CDR3: CAWGSWESGNTIYF
DNA: TGTGCCTGGGGGAGTTGGGAGAGCGGAAACACCATATATTTT
D: .
J: TRBJ1-3
V: TRBV30
size: .

CDR3: CASSVVGGNTEAFF
DNA: TGTGCCAGCAGCGTAGTAGGGGGAAACACTGAAGCTTTCTTT
D: .
J: TRBJ1-1
V: TRBV9
size: .

CDR3: CASSFTDRAHYGYTF
DNA: TGTGCCAGCAGTTTCACCGACAGAGCTCACTATGGCTACACCTTC
D: .
J: TRBJ1-2
V: TRBV6-5
size: .

CDR3: CASRTSGQGARYGYTF
DNA: TGTGCCAGTAGGACTTCGGGACAGGGGGCTCGATATGGCTACACCTTC
D: TRBD1
J: TRBJ1-2
V: TRBV19
size: .